The 9 T cell receptor beta chains reported below all come from one sample, sequenced in a study of T cell responses to AZD1222 COVID-19 vaccine. Profiled with immunoSEQ multiplex PCR; TCRdb holds only in-frame clones, not every one. Seen here are approximately 180,000 clones, 80% to 90% observed once, and the top ten hold about 6.1%. Sample: peripheral blood, taken on day 0 of AZD1222 vaccination. The receptors originated from an adult in good health.

The J gene is TRBJ2-3, the V gene TRBV7-9, with no clear D. V was clipped by 5 bases and J by 4 bases, with 10 bases between them. CDR1 is SEHNR and CDR2 is FQNEAQ in the germline V gene (reference sequence). The CDR3 is 13 amino acids. CDR3 nucleotides: TGTGCCAGCAGCCTTGATTTGGCAGATACGCAGTATTTT. This sequence encodes CASSLDLADTQYF.

The genes are TRBV7-9 and TRBJ2-3; D uncertain. The CDR3 is 11 residues long. The V end was cut by 10 bases, the J end by 1 base, with 6 bases between. CDR1 and CDR2 from the germline V gene are SEHNR and FQNEAQ (reference sequence). This CDR3 is CATQGTDTQYF. The CDR3 DNA reads TGTGCCACCCAGGGCACAGATACGCAGTATTTT.

This chain connects TRBV7-2 to TRBJ1-4; D is unclear. The germline CDR1 and CDR2 sequences are SGHTA and FQGNSA. The V and J ends lost 7 bases and 3 bases respectively, with 15 bases between them. The CDR3 spans 15 residues. CDR3 amino acids: CASKLMGWANEKLFF. The CDR3 region has the DNA TGTGCCAGCAAATTAATGGGGTGGGCTAATGAAAAACTGTTTTTT.

This chain connects TRBV19 to TRBJ2-3, with D possibly TRBD1 on 7 matching bases. The V end was cut by 7 bases, the J end by 4 bases, with 18 bases between. CDR3 size: 15 residues. Germline CDR1 reads LNHDA; CDR2 reads SQIVND (reference sequence). CDR3 bases: TGTGCCAGTATGGTGAGGAGGGGGCGGGCAGATACGCAGTATTTT. It codes for CASMVRRGRADTQYF.

The chain joins TRBV3-1 (or the pseudogene TRBV3-2) to TRBJ1-5; possible D gene TRBD1, 5 bases. CDR1 LGHDT and CDR2 YNNKEL come from the germline V gene (reference sequence). Trimming took off 3 bases at V and 3 bases at J, with 9 bases between the two ends. CDR3 size: 14 residues. CDR3 sequence reads: CASSQGGNNQPQHF. DNA of the CDR3: TGTGCCAGCAGCCAGGGGGGGAACAATCAGCCCCAGCATTTT.

The rearrangement links TRBV7-2 to TRBJ1-2; D may be TRBD1 (6 bases). This CDR3 region has 13 residues. Germline V gives CDR1 SGHTA, CDR2 FQGNSA. Trimming removed 5 bases from V and 4 bases from J, with 11 bases in between. The CDR3 here is CASSIQGAYGYTF. For the CDR3, the DNA is TGTGCCAGCAGCATACAGGGTGCCTATGGCTACACCTTC.

CDR3: CASSASGTVNQPQHF. DNA for the CDR3: TGTGCCAGCTCAGCATCCGGGACGGTTAATCAGCCCCAGCATTTT. The chain links TRBV18 to TRBJ1-5; D possibly corresponds to TRBD1 (5 bases). Germline CDR1 reads KGHSH; CDR2 reads LQKENI. This CDR3 spans 15 amino acids. V gave up 5 bases and J gave up 4 bases, with 15 bases separating them.

The chain has TRBV7-2 and TRBJ1-6; the match to TRBD1 covers 7 bases. After removal of 5 bases from V and 8 bases from J, the junction contained 12 bases not matched to a gene. This CDR3 is 16 amino acids long. Germline assignment: CDR1 SGHTA and CDR2 FQGNSA. CDR3 nucleotides: TGTGCCAGCAGCGCGAGACGGACAGGAGGAGATTCACCCCTCCACTTT. It yields the protein CASSARRTGGDSPLHF.

This clone was seen more than once but under ten times. The chain has TRBV6-1 and TRBJ1-6, with no clear D. V lost 1 base and J lost 9, with 10 bases in between. CDR1 MNHNS and CDR2 SASEGT come from the germline V gene. CDR3 size: 14 residues. The DNA of the CDR3 is TGTGCCAGCAGTGAAGGGGATGTACCTTCACCCCTCCACTTT. As protein: CASSEGDVPSPLHF.